The T cell receptor (beta chain) described here comes from a study of blood T cell repertoires in COVID-19. Study-wide background: Sites across the United States, Italy and Spain contributed samples from acute and convalescent COVID-19. Nucleic acid was either cDNA or gDNA, and it came from T cells, B-cell-depleted T cells, or PBMCs.

The CDR3 sequence is 14 residues long. CDR1 and CDR2 (germline): MDHEN, SYDVKM. Trimming cost V 2 bases and J 10 bases; bases outside gene matches: 7. Per the original methods: Reference gene primer amplification gave estimated nucleated cell counts. Generated by immunoSEQ multiplex PCR, the TCRdb table keeps only in-frame clones and is missing some. From that table come the V and J calls and clone size; the DNA was used to work out D and trimming. The sample holds 55,000 to 75,000 clones, just over 85% seen once. This rearrangement joins TRBV28 to TRBJ1-4; 7 bases align to TRBD1. The receptor was derived from a man in his forties or fifties with acute or convalescent COVID-19. The sequenced sample was peripheral blood. CDR3 region: CASSLGQASGKLFF. In DNA form, the CDR3 reads TGTGCCAGCAGTTTAGGACAGGCGAGTGGAAAACTGTTTTTT.